Included here is one T cell receptor beta chain sequence, with context. Trimming shortened V by 0 bases and J by 6 bases, and 15 bases separated the two germline ends. Germline assignment: CDR1 SGHRS and CDR2 YFSETQ. CDR3 length: 16 amino acids. The data belong to a study of blood T cell repertoires in COVID-19. TCRdb's copy holds only in-frame clones and misses some; the assay was immunoSEQ multiplex PCR. The sample comprises around 20,000 clones, 84% of which are singletons, and 3.2% rests with the top ten. The TCR originated in a man aged 35-49 years with acute or convalescent COVID-19. The chain combines TRBV5-1 with TRBJ2-2, with D possibly being TRBD2 (5 bases). Sequencing used peripheral blood. The CDR3 spells CASSLVGGNNPGELFF. The CDR3, as DNA: TGCGCCAGCAGCTTGGTTGGAGGCAATAACCCCGGGGAGCTGTTTTTT. Full variable domain (outside the CDR3, taken from reference TRBV5-1 and TRBJ2-2): KAGVTQTPRYLIKTRGQQVTLSCSPISGHRSVSWYQQTPGQGLQFLFEYFSETQRNKGNFPGRFSGRQFSNSRSEMNVSTLELGDSALYLCASSLVGGNNPGELFFGEGSRLTVL.